A single sample is the source of the 3 T cell receptor beta chains below, sequenced in a study of technical replicates of blood from a few donors. Sequenced by immunoSEQ multiplex PCR; TCRdb stores in-frame clones only, minus some. Of approximately 78,000 clones in the sample, over 95% were seen once. Sample: T cells isolated from PBMCs. These TCRs come from a human donor in good health.

As DNA, the CDR3 is TGCGCCAGCAGCCCGACGGGGACCGGGGAGCTGTTTTTT. Translated, it gives CASSPTGTGELFF. The chain uses TRBV5-1 and TRBJ2-2; D may be TRBD2 (5 bases). Germline CDR1 reads SGHRS; CDR2 reads YFSETQ. The CDR3 runs to 13 residues. Trimming cost V 4 bases and J 5 bases, with 9 bases left between them.

The chain employs TRBV4-2 and TRBJ1-4; tentative D call: TRBD1 (6 bases). The V and J ends lost 4 bases and 0 bases respectively, with 9 bases between them. CDR1 LGHNA and CDR2 YNFKEQ come from the germline V gene. There are 15 residues in the CDR3. The CDR3 DNA sequence: TGTGCCAGCAGCCTTACAGGGTCAACTAATGAAAAACTGTTTTTT. Protein product: CASSLTGSTNEKLFF.

The table lists this clone with a count of one. The gene calls are TRBV28 and TRBJ1-2, with 9 positions matching TRBD1. The CDR3 covers 16 residues. Germline V gives CDR1 MDHEN, CDR2 SYDVKM. V shed 6 bases, J shed 5 bases, and the junction held 13 bases outside the gene matches. CDR3 loop: CASSYEGTGFVYGYTF. The CDR3 region has the DNA TGTGCCAGCAGCTATGAGGGGACAGGGTTTGTGTATGGCTACACCTTC.